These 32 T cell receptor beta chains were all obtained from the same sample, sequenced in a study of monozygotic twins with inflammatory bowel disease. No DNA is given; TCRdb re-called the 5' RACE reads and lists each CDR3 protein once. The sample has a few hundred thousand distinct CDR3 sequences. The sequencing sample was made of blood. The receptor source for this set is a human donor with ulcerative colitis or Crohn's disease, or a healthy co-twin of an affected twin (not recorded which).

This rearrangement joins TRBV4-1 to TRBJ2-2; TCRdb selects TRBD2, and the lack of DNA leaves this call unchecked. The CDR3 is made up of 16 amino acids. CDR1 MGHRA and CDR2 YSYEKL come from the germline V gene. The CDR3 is CASSQAGAGGPGELFF.

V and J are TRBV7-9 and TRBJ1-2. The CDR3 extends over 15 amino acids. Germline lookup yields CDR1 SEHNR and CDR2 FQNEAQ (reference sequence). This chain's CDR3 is CASSRGVGPNYGYTF.

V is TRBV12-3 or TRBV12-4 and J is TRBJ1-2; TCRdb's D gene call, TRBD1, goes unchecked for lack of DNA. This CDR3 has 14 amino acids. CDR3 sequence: CASSRSRTGYGYTF.

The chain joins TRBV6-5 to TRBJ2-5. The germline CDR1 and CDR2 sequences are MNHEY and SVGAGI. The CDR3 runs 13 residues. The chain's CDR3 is CASSTIVAETQYF.

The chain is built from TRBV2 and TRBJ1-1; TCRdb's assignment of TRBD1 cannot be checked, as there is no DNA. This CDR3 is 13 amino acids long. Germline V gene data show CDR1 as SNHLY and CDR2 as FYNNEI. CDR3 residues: CASSLQGDTEASF.

CDR3 in amino acids: CATSDRTPGLAGGVQFF. The chain recombines TRBV24-1 with TRBJ2-1; TCRdb's D gene call, TRBD2, goes unchecked for lack of DNA. Germline values: CDR1 KGHDR, CDR2 SFDVKD. CDR3 size: 17 residues.

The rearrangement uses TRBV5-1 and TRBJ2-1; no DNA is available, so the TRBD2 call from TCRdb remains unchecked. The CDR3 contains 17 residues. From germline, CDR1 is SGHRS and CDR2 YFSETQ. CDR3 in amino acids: CASSLDSTDSGYNEQFF.

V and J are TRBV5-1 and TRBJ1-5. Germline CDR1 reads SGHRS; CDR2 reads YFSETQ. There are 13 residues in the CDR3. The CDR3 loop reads CASSWDGVQPQHF.

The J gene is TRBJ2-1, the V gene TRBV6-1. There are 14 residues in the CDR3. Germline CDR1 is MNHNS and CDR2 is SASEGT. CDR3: CASSDSGNRNEQFF.

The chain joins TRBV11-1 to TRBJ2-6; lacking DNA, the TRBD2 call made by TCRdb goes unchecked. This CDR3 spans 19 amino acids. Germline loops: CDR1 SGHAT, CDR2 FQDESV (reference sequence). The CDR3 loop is CASSKIGLGGNSGANVLTF.

The CDR3 loop reads CASSQVDRASTDTQYF. The chain couples TRBV5-6 to TRBJ2-3; TCRdb's D call of TRBD1 is untestable without DNA. The CDR3 length is 16 residues. Germline V gene lookup returns CDR1 SGHDT and CDR2 YYEEEE.

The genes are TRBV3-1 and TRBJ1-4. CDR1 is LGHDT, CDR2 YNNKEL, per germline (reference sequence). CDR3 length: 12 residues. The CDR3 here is CATQRGNEKLFF.

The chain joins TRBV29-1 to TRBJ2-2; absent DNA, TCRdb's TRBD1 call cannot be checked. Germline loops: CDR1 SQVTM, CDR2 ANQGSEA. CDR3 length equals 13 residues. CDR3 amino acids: CSATGFYTGELFF.

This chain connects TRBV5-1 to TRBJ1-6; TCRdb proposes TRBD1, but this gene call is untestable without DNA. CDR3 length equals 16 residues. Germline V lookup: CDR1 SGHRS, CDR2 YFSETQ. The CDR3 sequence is CASSLVGRAYNSPLHF.

CDR3 protein: CATWTRDHNEQFF. The J gene is TRBJ2-1, the V gene TRBV10-3. The CDR3 has 13 amino acids. In germline, CDR1 is ENHRY, CDR2 SYGVKD.

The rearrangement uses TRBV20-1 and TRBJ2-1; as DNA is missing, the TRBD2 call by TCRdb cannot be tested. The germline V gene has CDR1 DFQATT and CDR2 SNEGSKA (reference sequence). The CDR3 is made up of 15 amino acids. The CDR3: CSAREVSGGGNEQFF.

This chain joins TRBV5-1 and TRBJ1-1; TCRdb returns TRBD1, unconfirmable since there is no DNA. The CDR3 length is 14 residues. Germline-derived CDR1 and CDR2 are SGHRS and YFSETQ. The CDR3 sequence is CASSLGQANTEAFF.

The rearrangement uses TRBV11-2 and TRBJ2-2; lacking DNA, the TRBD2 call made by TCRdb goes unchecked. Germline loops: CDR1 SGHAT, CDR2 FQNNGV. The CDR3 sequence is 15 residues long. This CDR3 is CASSRLLAITGELFF.

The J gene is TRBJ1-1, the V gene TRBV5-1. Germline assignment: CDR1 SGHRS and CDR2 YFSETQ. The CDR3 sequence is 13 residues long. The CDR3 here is CASSLYRGTEAFF.

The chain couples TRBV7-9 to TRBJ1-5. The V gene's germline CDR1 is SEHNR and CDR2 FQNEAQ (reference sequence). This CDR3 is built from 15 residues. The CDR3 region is CASSRDWASNQPQHF. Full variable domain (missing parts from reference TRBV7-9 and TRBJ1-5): DTGVSQNPRHKITKRGQNVTFRCDPISEHNRLYWYRQTLGQGPEFLTYFQNEAQLEKSRLLSDRFSAERPKGSFSTLEIQRTEQGDSAMYLCASSRDWASNQPQHFGDGTRLSIL.

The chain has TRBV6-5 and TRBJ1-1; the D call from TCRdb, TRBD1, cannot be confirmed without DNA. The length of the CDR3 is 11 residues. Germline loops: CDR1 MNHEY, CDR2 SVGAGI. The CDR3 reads CASTKGVIAFF.

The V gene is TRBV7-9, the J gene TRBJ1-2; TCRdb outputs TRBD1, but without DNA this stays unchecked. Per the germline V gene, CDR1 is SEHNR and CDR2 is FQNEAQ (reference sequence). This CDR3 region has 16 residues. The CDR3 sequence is CASSFAQAQGLGGYTF.

CDR3 in amino acids: CASSFGRAAGELFF. This chain joins TRBV7-6 and TRBJ2-2; as DNA is missing, the TRBD2 call by TCRdb cannot be tested. The CDR3 consists of 14 residues. CDR1 SGHVS and CDR2 FNYEAQ come from the germline V gene. Supplemented by reference TRBV7-6 and TRBJ2-2, the full variable domain reads GAGVSQSPRYKVTKRGQDVALRCDPISGHVSLYWYRQALGQGPEFLTYFNYEAQQDKSGLPNDRFSAERPEGSISTLTIQRTEQRDSAMYRCASSFGRAAGELFFGEGSRLTVL.

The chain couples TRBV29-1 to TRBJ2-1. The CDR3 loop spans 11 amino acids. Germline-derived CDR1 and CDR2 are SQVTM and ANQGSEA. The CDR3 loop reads CSARTVNEQFF.

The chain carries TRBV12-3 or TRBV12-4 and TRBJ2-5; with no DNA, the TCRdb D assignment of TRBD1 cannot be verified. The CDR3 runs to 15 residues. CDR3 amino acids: CASSLVEGVKETQYF.

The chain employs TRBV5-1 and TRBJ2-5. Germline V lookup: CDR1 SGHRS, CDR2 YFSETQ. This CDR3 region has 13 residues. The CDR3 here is CASSRGSRETQYF.

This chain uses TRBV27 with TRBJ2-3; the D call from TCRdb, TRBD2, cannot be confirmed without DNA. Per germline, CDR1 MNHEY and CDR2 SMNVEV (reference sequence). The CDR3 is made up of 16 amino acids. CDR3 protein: CASSSGTSARTDTQYF.

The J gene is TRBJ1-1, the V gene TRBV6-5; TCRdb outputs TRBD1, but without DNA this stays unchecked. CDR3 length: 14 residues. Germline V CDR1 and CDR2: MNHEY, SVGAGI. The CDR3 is CASSYGTGGTEAFF.

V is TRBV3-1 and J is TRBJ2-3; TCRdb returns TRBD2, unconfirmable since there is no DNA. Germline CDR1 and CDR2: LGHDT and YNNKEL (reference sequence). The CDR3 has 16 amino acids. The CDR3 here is CASSLGLAGSTDTQYF.

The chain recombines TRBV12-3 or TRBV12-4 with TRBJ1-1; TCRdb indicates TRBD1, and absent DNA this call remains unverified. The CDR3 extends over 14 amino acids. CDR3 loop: CASSPGQIRTEAFF.

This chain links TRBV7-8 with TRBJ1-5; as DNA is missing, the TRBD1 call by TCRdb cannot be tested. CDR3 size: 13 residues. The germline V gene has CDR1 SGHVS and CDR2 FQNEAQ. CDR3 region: CASTPQLNQPQHF.

CDR3 amino acids: CATSSGPGHTDTQYF. The chain links TRBV15 to TRBJ2-3; the TCRdb call, TRBD1, lacks DNA for checking. CDR3 length: 15 amino acids. CDR1 is LNHNV, CDR2 YYDKDF, per germline (reference sequence).